Below are 8 T cell receptor beta chains sequenced from a single sample in a study of regulatory T cells in long-lasting Graves disease. Arm-PCR of CDR3 regions and iRepertoire HTBI primers were used to build TCR beta libraries. Each CDR3 protein gets one entry after TCRdb re-called the multiplex PCR reads with MiXCR. This table holds about 470,000 distinct CDR3 sequences, 15% to 20% found once. Time point defined: newly diagnosed GD, antithyroid drugs for less than 3 months. There was RNA extracted from PBMCs, and the TCR library was made from it. The sample also formed part of further work on T cells in Graves' hyperthyroidism and ophthalmopathy.

The specimen comprised peripheral blood mononuclear cells (PBMCs), sampled at new diagnosis, from a patient treated with antithyroid drugs. Receptors originate from a man aged 35 to 55 with Graves disease.

There are many counts of this clonotype. The CDR3 region is CASSSTVVETQYF. The CDR3 bases are TGTGCCAGCAGTTCCACAGTGGTAGAGACCCAGTACTTC. The V call is TRBV6-5, the J call TRBJ2-5; D call uncertain. The V end was cut by 4 bases, the J end by 4 bases, with 10 bases between. Germline assignment: CDR1 MNHEY and CDR2 SVGAGI. The CDR3 totals 13 residues.

Concerning this clonotype: A much larger clonotype is one base distant, so this may be a read error. The chain combines TRBV11-2 with TRBJ2-7, with D perhaps matching TRBD1 (5 bases). The DNA end lines up better with TRBJ2-5; the J call may be wrong. This CDR3 has 16 amino acids. CDR1 and CDR2 (germline): SGHAT, FQNNGV. The CDR3 sequence: CASSIQTSGSPTTQYF. Written as DNA, the CDR3 is TGTGCCAGCAGCATCCAAACCTCAGGGTCTCCCACGACCCAGTACTTC.

This rearrangement joins TRBV29-1 to TRBJ2-7; 7 bases agree with TRBD1. Germline loops: CDR1 SQVTM, CDR2 ANQGSEA. V was pared by 0 bases and J by 2 bases, with 7 bases of the junction left unmatched. This CDR3 spans 15 amino acids. The CDR3 DNA follows: TGCAGCGTTGAAGATCATCAGGGGGAAACCTACGAGCAGTACTTC. It specifies CSVEDHQGETYEQYF.

This clonotype has only a few counts. The chain couples TRBV20-1 to TRBJ1-5, with D hard to call. The CDR3 has 14 amino acids. The germline CDR1 and CDR2 sequences are DFQATT and SNEGSKA (reference sequence). V gave up 6 bases and J gave up 0 bases, with 12 bases separating them. CDR3 residues: CSAQSFYSNQPQHF. CDR3 nucleotides: TGCAGTGCCCAATCGTTTTATAGCAATCAGCCCCAGCATTTT.

The CDR3 loop is CASSLSLTSGKAEQYF. CDR3 DNA sequence: TGCGCCAGCAGCTTGTCATTGACTAGCGGAAAAGCCGAGCAGTACTTC. The J gene is TRBJ2-7, the V gene TRBV5-1; 9 bases match TRBD2. This CDR3 has 16 residues. J lost 6 bases, V lost 1 base, and 11 bases had no gene match. CDR1 and CDR2 from the germline V gene are SGHRS and YFSETQ.

This clonotype was counted between two and nine times. V is TRBV7-2 and J is TRBJ1-2, with 7 bases fitting TRBD1. The V gene end was trimmed by 5 bases and the J gene end by 1 base; junction bases not matched to a gene: 7. Germline V lookup: CDR1 SGHTA, CDR2 FQGNSA. CDR3 size: 15 residues. Here the CDR3 DNA reads TGTGCCAGCAGCCAACGACAGGGTATTAACTATGGCTACACCTTC. It specifies CASSQRQGINYGYTF.

The sample holds a few counts of this clonotype. The chain couples TRBV20-1 to TRBJ1-2; perhaps TRBD1 as D (5 bases). The germline V gene has CDR1 DFQATT and CDR2 SNEGSKA (reference sequence). The CDR3 totals 12 residues. V lost 1 base, J lost 2 bases, and 5 bases lay in between. The CDR3 is CSARAGNYGYTF. The CDR3 DNA reads as TGCAGTGCTAGAGCAGGGAACTATGGCTACACCTTC.

The genes are TRBV19 and TRBJ2-5; 14 nucleotides match TRBD2. This CDR3 has 16 residues. The junction had 9 bases not matched to a gene; V was cut back by 7 bases and J by 5 bases. Germline loops: CDR1 LNHDA, CDR2 SQIVND (reference sequence). In DNA, the CDR3 is TGTGCCAGTAAGGGGGGACTAGCGGGAGATAGTGAGACCCAGTACTTC. Translating gives CASKGGLAGDSETQYF.